Listed below are T cell receptor beta chains from one sample, sequenced in a study of blood T cells in healthy people across ages. TCRdb ran MiXCR on the 5' RACE reads and lists one entry per CDR3 protein. Among around 870,000 distinct CDR3 sequences listed, 25% to 30% were seen once. The source material was blood. These receptors originate from an elderly woman in good health. Both conserved end residues are part of each CDR3. The D gene is left open where the match is weak. Rows give clone size only sometimes, using once, few, many, or a class for an expanded clone.

j_call: TRBJ2-3
cdr3_length: 13
d_call: -
clone_size: many
v_call: TRBV29-1
cdr3_aa: CSVDRARTDTQYF
cdr3_nt: TGCAGCGTTGACAGGGCCCGCACAGATACGCAGTATTTT

j_call: TRBJ1-2
cdr3_length: 14
d_call: TRBD1
clone_size: many
v_call: TRBV20-1
cdr3_aa: CSASRPGQSYGYTF
cdr3_nt: TGCAGTGCTAGCCGTCCGGGACAGAGCTATGGCTACACCTTC

j_call: TRBJ2-1
cdr3_length: 15
d_call: TRBD1
clone_size: -
v_call: TRBV5-1
cdr3_aa: CASSWGPGGYNEQFF
cdr3_nt: TGCGCCAGCAGCTGGGGGCCAGGGGGCTACAATGAGCAGTTCTTC

j_call: TRBJ2-7
cdr3_length: 15
d_call: TRBD2
clone_size: many
v_call: TRBV20-1
cdr3_aa: CSARETGLADYEQYF
cdr3_nt: TGCAGTGCTAGAGAGACAGGACTAGCAGATTACGAGCAGTACTTC

j_call: TRBJ2-3
cdr3_length: 16
d_call: TRBD2
clone_size: -
v_call: TRBV7-9
cdr3_aa: CASSLEGGGRTDTQYF
cdr3_nt: TGTGCCAGCAGCTTAGAGGGCGGGGGGCGCACAGATACGCAGTATTTT

j_call: TRBJ2-3
cdr3_length: 16
d_call: -
clone_size: many
v_call: TRBV5-1
cdr3_aa: CASSQGDISSTDTQYF
cdr3_nt: TGCGCCAGCAGCCAAGGGGACATTTCTAGCACAGATACGCAGTATTTT

j_call: TRBJ2-7
cdr3_length: 14
d_call: -
clone_size: -
v_call: TRBV27
cdr3_aa: CASNIPTWPYEQYF
cdr3_nt: TGTGCCAGCAATATCCCAACCTGGCCATACGAGCAGTACTTC

j_call: TRBJ2-1
cdr3_length: 11
d_call: -
clone_size: -
v_call: TRBV12-3/TRBV12-4
cdr3_aa: CASTHLNEQFF
cdr3_nt: TGTGCCAGCACCCACCTTAATGAGCAGTTCTTC

j_call: TRBJ2-5
cdr3_length: 15
d_call: -
clone_size: many
v_call: TRBV18
cdr3_aa: CASSLTMTVQETQYF
cdr3_nt: TGTGCCAGCTCACTAACAATGACAGTTCAAGAGACCCAGTACTTC

j_call: TRBJ2-3
cdr3_length: 13
d_call: -
clone_size: many
v_call: TRBV14
cdr3_aa: CASNQLSTDTQYF
cdr3_nt: TGTGCCAGCAACCAACTAAGCACAGATACGCAGTATTTT

j_call: TRBJ2-7
cdr3_length: 14
d_call: TRBD2
clone_size: -
v_call: TRBV20-1
cdr3_aa: CSARDPSGAYEQYF
cdr3_nt: TGCAGTGCTAGAGATCCTAGCGGAGCCTACGAGCAGTACTTC

j_call: TRBJ2-2
cdr3_length: 15
d_call: -
clone_size: few
v_call: TRBV5-1
cdr3_aa: CASSLGQGFTGELFF
cdr3_nt: TGCGCCAGCAGCTTGGGGCAGGGATTCACCGGGGAGCTGTTTTTT

j_call: TRBJ2-6
cdr3_length: 16
d_call: -
clone_size: many
v_call: TRBV6-6
cdr3_aa: CASSYDRSSGANVLTF
cdr3_nt: TGTGCCAGCAGTTACGACAGAAGCTCTGGGGCCAACGTCCTGACTTTC

j_call: TRBJ2-2
cdr3_length: 16
d_call: -
clone_size: -
v_call: TRBV20-1
cdr3_aa: CSARDSGRGNTGELFF
cdr3_nt: TGCAGTGCTAGAGATTCGGGCAGGGGCAATACCGGGGAGCTGTTTTTT

j_call: TRBJ2-4
cdr3_length: 10
d_call: -
clone_size: -
v_call: TRBV29-1
cdr3_aa: CSVVENIQYF
cdr3_nt: TGCAGCGTTGTTGAAAACATTCAGTACTTC

j_call: TRBJ1-1
cdr3_length: 15
d_call: -
clone_size: -
v_call: TRBV4-1
cdr3_aa: CASSQSLQGNTEAFF
cdr3_nt: TGCGCCAGCAGCCAGTCGCTACAGGGGAACACTGAAGCTTTCTTT

j_call: TRBJ2-7
cdr3_length: 14
d_call: -
clone_size: many
v_call: TRBV6-2/TRBV6-3
cdr3_aa: CASSYDTELYEQYF
cdr3_nt: TGTGCCAGCAGTTACGACACCGAGCTGTACGAGCAGTACTTC

j_call: TRBJ2-7
cdr3_length: 13
d_call: TRBD2
clone_size: -
v_call: TRBV29-1
cdr3_aa: CSVWGTSVYEQYF
cdr3_nt: TGCAGCGTTTGGGGGACTAGCGTTTACGAGCAGTACTTC

j_call: TRBJ2-1
cdr3_length: 20
d_call: TRBD1
clone_size: -
v_call: TRBV7-6
cdr3_aa: CASSSGRGQGRSNLINEQFF
cdr3_nt: TGTGCCAGCAGCTCCGGGCGGGGACAGGGGCGATCGAACTTGATCAATGAGCAGTTCTTC

j_call: TRBJ2-1
cdr3_length: 12
d_call: -
clone_size: -
v_call: TRBV20-1
cdr3_aa: CSASPRQETQFF
cdr3_nt: TGCAGTGCTAGTCCCAGACAAGAGACCCAGTTCTTC

j_call: TRBJ2-7
cdr3_length: 15
d_call: TRBD1
clone_size: many
v_call: TRBV7-2
cdr3_aa: CASSLLETGGYEQYF
cdr3_nt: TGTGCCAGCAGCTTATTGGAGACAGGGGGTTACGAGCAGTACTTC

j_call: TRBJ2-6
cdr3_length: 18
d_call: -
clone_size: -
v_call: TRBV28
cdr3_aa: CVSSFSGLGITGANVLTF
cdr3_nt: TGTGTCAGCAGTTTCTCCGGGCTGGGTATAACTGGGGCCAACGTCCTGACTTTC

j_call: TRBJ2-4
cdr3_length: 14
d_call: TRBD2
clone_size: once
v_call: TRBV27
cdr3_aa: CASSTLAGGKEQYF
cdr3_nt: TGTGCCAGCAGTACCTTAGCGGGAGGGAAAGAGCAGTACTTC

j_call: TRBJ2-1
cdr3_length: 14
d_call: TRBD2
clone_size: many
v_call: TRBV20-1
cdr3_aa: CSARVIAGPREQFF
cdr3_nt: TGCAGTGCTAGAGTAATAGCGGGCCCTCGGGAGCAGTTCTTC

j_call: TRBJ2-7
cdr3_length: 15
d_call: -
clone_size: few
v_call: TRBV7-6
cdr3_aa: CAGSPTGTTSYEQYF
cdr3_nt: TGTGCCGGCAGCCCAACCGGGACAACCTCCTACGAGCAGTACTTC

j_call: TRBJ2-4
cdr3_length: 12
d_call: TRBD1
clone_size: -
v_call: TRBV9
cdr3_aa: CASSFTGDIQYF
cdr3_nt: TGTGCCAGCAGCTTTACAGGGGACATTCAGTACTTC

j_call: TRBJ1-6
cdr3_length: 15
d_call: TRBD1
clone_size: few
v_call: TRBV2
cdr3_aa: CASTAAGQGHSPLHF
cdr3_nt: TGTGCCAGCACCGCCGCGGGACAGGGTCATTCACCCCTCCACTTT

j_call: TRBJ2-7
cdr3_length: 13
d_call: TRBD1
clone_size: many
v_call: TRBV6-6
cdr3_aa: CASNTGGEYEQYF
cdr3_nt: TGTGCCAGCAACACAGGGGGTGAATACGAGCAGTACTTC

j_call: TRBJ1-2
cdr3_length: 12
d_call: TRBD1
clone_size: -
v_call: TRBV5-6
cdr3_aa: CASKGANYGYTF
cdr3_nt: TGTGCCAGCAAGGGGGCAAACTATGGCTACACCTTC

j_call: TRBJ2-5
cdr3_length: 17
d_call: TRBD1
clone_size: many
v_call: TRBV9
cdr3_aa: CASSVMGQGPRKETQYF
cdr3_nt: TGTGCCAGCAGCGTAATGGGACAGGGGCCTAGGAAAGAGACCCAGTACTTC

j_call: TRBJ1-2
cdr3_length: 13
d_call: -
clone_size: few
v_call: TRBV5-4
cdr3_aa: CASSLGAREGYTF
cdr3_nt: TGTGCCAGCAGCTTAGGGGCCCGGGAGGGCTACACCTTC

j_call: TRBJ2-7
cdr3_length: 13
d_call: -
clone_size: -
v_call: TRBV3-1
cdr3_aa: CASSPVGRSEQYF
cdr3_nt: TGTGCCAGCAGCCCGGTGGGTCGTAGCGAGCAGTACTTC

j_call: TRBJ2-3
cdr3_length: 12
d_call: -
clone_size: -
v_call: TRBV7-2
cdr3_aa: CASSLGFDTQYF
cdr3_nt: TGTGCCAGCAGCTTGGGTTTTGATACGCAGTATTTT

j_call: TRBJ2-3
cdr3_length: 14
d_call: TRBD2
clone_size: many
v_call: TRBV20-1
cdr3_aa: CSASTSGGGDTQYF
cdr3_nt: TGCAGTGCTAGCACTAGCGGGGGAGGAGATACGCAGTATTTT

j_call: TRBJ1-4
cdr3_length: 15
d_call: TRBD1
clone_size: -
v_call: TRBV12-3/TRBV12-4
cdr3_aa: CASSLADRDDEKLFF
cdr3_nt: TGTGCCAGCAGTTTAGCCGACAGGGATGATGAAAAACTGTTTTTT

j_call: TRBJ2-5
cdr3_length: 17
d_call: -
clone_size: many
v_call: TRBV27
cdr3_aa: CASSPMNGGGPQETQYF
cdr3_nt: TGTGCCAGCAGCCCTATGAATGGCGGGGGCCCTCAAGAGACCCAGTACTTC

j_call: TRBJ2-4
cdr3_length: 14
d_call: TRBD1
clone_size: many
v_call: TRBV29-1
cdr3_aa: CSAGHLGQGGGLYF
cdr3_nt: TGCAGCGCTGGTCATCTAGGACAGGGAGGAGGACTGTACTTC

j_call: TRBJ1-1
cdr3_length: 15
d_call: -
clone_size: once
v_call: TRBV4-3
cdr3_aa: CASSEAGAGGTEAFF
cdr3_nt: TGCGCCAGCAGCGAAGCAGGGGCTGGAGGCACTGAAGCTTTCTTT

j_call: TRBJ2-3
cdr3_length: 14
d_call: -
clone_size: -
v_call: TRBV7-2
cdr3_aa: CASGAVGRTDTQYF
cdr3_nt: TGTGCCAGTGGGGCAGTCGGACGCACAGATACGCAGTATTTT

j_call: TRBJ2-5
cdr3_length: 13
d_call: TRBD1
clone_size: -
v_call: TRBV30
cdr3_aa: CAWSGGRQGPPYF
cdr3_nt: TGTGCCTGGAGTGGGGGGAGACAGGGCCCTCCGTACTTC

j_call: TRBJ2-5
cdr3_length: 15
d_call: TRBD1
clone_size: -
v_call: TRBV6-2/TRBV6-3
cdr3_aa: CASSVPGQGVETQYF
cdr3_nt: TGTGCCAGCAGTGTTCCGGGACAGGGCGTAGAGACCCAGTACTTC

j_call: TRBJ2-5
cdr3_length: 14
d_call: -
clone_size: -
v_call: TRBV2
cdr3_aa: CASSLAGALRTQYF
cdr3_nt: TGTGCCAGCAGCCTGGCAGGGGCCCTGAGGACCCAGTACTTC

j_call: TRBJ2-2
cdr3_length: 16
d_call: TRBD2
clone_size: -
v_call: TRBV29-1
cdr3_aa: CSVEAREALKTGERFF
cdr3_nt: TGCAGCGTTGAAGCCCGGGAGGCTTTGAAGACCGGGGAGCGGTTTTTT

j_call: TRBJ2-3
cdr3_length: 13
d_call: -
clone_size: -
v_call: TRBV10-3
cdr3_aa: CAIREASTDTQYF
cdr3_nt: TGTGCCATCAGGGAGGCCTCCACAGATACGCAGTATTTT

j_call: TRBJ2-3
cdr3_length: 15
d_call: -
clone_size: many
v_call: TRBV4-3
cdr3_aa: CASSQGGVPTDTQYF
cdr3_nt: TGCGCCAGCAGCCAAGGGGGCGTACCCACAGATACGCAGTATTTT

j_call: TRBJ2-3
cdr3_length: 12
d_call: -
clone_size: many
v_call: TRBV7-6
cdr3_aa: CASSSNGDTQYF
cdr3_nt: TGTGCCAGCAGCTCTAATGGAGATACGCAGTATTTT